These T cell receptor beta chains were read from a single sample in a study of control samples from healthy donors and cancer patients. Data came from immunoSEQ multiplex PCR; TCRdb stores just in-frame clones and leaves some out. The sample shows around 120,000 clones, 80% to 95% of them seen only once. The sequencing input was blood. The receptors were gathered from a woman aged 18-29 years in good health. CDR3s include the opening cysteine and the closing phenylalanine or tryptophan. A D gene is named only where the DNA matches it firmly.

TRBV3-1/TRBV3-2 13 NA CASAGHRNTEAFF
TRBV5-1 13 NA CASSSNPGNEQFF
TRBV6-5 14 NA CASSYSPGGETQYF
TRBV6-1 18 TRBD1 CASSGPGQGFYYNSPLHF
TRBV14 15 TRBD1 CASSLIDTRGPEQFF
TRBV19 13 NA CASSTLGPSGAHF
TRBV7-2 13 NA CASSQTRTDTQYF
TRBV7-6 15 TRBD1 CASSLRGQSFGTQYF
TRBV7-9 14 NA CASSQTKGGGEQYF
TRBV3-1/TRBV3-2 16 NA CASSLRHSGRYYEQYF
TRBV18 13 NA CASSPPSSEGAFF